The following is a T cell receptor beta chain sequence with its context. A few counts support this clone. Its antigen remains unidentified. Per-base quality was not reported, and no clone a single base away is much larger than it. The data were taken from a study of PD-1 blockade in classical Hodgkin lymphoma (TCRdb year 2020). Regarding the research as a whole: Nivolumab dosing was 3 mg/kg intravenously every 2 weeks, continuing until either disease progression or unacceptable toxicity. The study used CyTOF and TCR beta sequencing to define a peripheral blood immune signature of response to PD-1 blockade in classical Hodgkin lymphoma. On the study overall, not on this receptor specifically: Patients starting nivolumab less than 1 year after ASCT had lower diversity and were excluded from later analyses to avoid confounding by immune reconstitution. Baseline TCR diversity was reported as lower in newly diagnosed patients than in healthy donors, and lower still in relapsed/refractory patients. Trial patients with a complete response had baseline diversity similar to that of newly diagnosed patients, while partial responders and progressors had significantly lower diversity. CD4+ but not CD8+ TCR diversity rose significantly by C4D1 (p=0.0027 vs p=0.16), most apparent in complete responders (p=0.02). The study covered only a single clinical trial cohort, and the causes of the repertoire differences, possibly disease activity or prior therapy, were still not defined.

The CDR3 contains 17 residues, cysteine and phenylalanine counted. Just the 51-base CDR3 DNA is kept, in frame starting at base 1. From V the trimming removes 3 bases and from J it removes 7 bases, while the gene matches leave 12 bases of the junction unaccounted for. The germline V gene specifies SGDLS as CDR1 and YYNGEE as CDR2. The sample's time point label, in plain terms: cycle 4 day 1 (C4D1), after more than 5 weeks of nivolumab. Every trial patient had relapsed after autologous stem cell transplantation, and cohorts A, B and C differed in prior brentuximab vedotin exposure. The trial cohort was composed of about 54 patients with relapsed/refractory classical Hodgkin lymphoma, for whom complete response, partial response or progressive disease was recorded as best overall response. Single-agent nivolumab was administered to trial patients in the multi-cohort phase II CheckMate 205 trial. An independent review committee assessed best overall response by applying the 2007 International Working Group response criteria. Trial PBMCs were obtained immediately prior to nivolumab initiation (C1D1) and on therapy at cycle 2 day 1 and cycle 4 day 1. Peripheral blood was collected in 8 mL Vacutainer Cell Preparation Tubes, from which PBMCs were isolated by centrifugation and then cryopreserved.

Genomic DNA was isolated using the Qiagen DNeasy kit from unsorted PBMCs as well as from negatively selected CD4+ and CD8+ fractions. Amplification of TCR beta CDR3 regions was done by immunoSEQ multiplex PCR with primers that anneal to V and J segments. A synthetic immune receptor repertoire was used to minimize amplification bias, and any residual bias was removed computationally once sequencing was done. Processing in the source paper ran as follows. Repertoire diversity was quantified as the Shannon entropy index using custom Python scripts. Unsorted, CD4+ and CD8+ repertoires were analyzed separately, except for combined analyses in which CD4+ and CD8+ sequences were merged in silico. A clone was considered expanded if an increase in frequency of at least 2-fold after treatment relative to C1D1 was found, and a pseudocount of 0.5 was applied to clones undetected at baseline. Singleton clones were defined as clones with 0 or 1 copy at C1D1, and non-singleton clones were defined as clones with 2 or more copies. Clones expanded in unsorted samples were annotated as CD4+, CD8+ or unknown by matching protein sequences in sorted samples from the same patient. Wilcoxon tests were applied to paired samples to test diversity changes from C1D1 to C4D1. TCRdb took over this immuneACCESS table, retaining in-frame rearrangements with V and J assigned. Such tables are incomplete; in checked studies, under half of the missing clones stem from an unresolved V gene, and the remainder is unexplained. The V and J calls and clone size were taken over from that table, and D and trimming were inferred from the DNA. This sample gives approximately 49,000 clones in total; around 80% of them show up just once. 15% to 20% of the sample lies in the top ten.

Here the sequenced sample was peripheral blood mononuclear cells (PBMCs), taken before the fourth cycle of nivolumab. The receptor's source is a human donor with classical Hodgkin lymphoma. The chain employs TRBV9 and TRBJ2-1; 11 junctional bases match TRBD2. CDR3 loop: CASSEEIAGGPSNEQFF. The nucleotide sequence reads TGTGCCAGCAGCGAGGAAATAGCGGGAGGGCCCTCGAATGAGCAGTTCTTC.